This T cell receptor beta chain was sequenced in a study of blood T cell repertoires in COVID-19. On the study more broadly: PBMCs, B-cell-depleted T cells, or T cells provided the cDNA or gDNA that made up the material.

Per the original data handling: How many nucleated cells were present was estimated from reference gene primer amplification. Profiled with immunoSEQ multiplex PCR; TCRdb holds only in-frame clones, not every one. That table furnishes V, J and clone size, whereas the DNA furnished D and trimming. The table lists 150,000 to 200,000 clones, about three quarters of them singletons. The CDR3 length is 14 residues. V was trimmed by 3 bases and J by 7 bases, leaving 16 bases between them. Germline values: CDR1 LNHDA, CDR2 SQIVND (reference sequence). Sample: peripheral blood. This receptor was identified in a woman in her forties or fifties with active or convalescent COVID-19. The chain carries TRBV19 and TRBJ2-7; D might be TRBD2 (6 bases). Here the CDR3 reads CASSIAGMAGEQYF. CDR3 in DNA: TGTGCCAGTAGTATTGCGGGGATGGCGGGAGAGCAGTACTTC.